This T cell receptor (beta chain) comes out of a study of blood T cell repertoires in COVID-19. Overall study context: Samples of COVID-19 (acute and convalescent) were obtained from the United States, Italy and Spain.

Recovery among Cohort 3 donors was established by two negative PCRs, clearance, or symptom resolution. CDR3 size: 14 residues. J gave up 5 bases and V 4 bases, and 4 bases lay outside the gene matches. CDR1 and CDR2 (germline): MNHEY, SMNVEV (reference sequence). This clone came up once. The method was immunoSEQ multiplex PCR; TCRdb's version includes in-frame clones alone and lacks a portion of them. There are approximately 230,000 clones in the sample; around nine tenths occur only once, and 1.5% to 2% lies in the top ten. This rearrangement joins TRBV27 to TRBJ2-5; 10 bases are a match to TRBD2. This TCR derives from a woman aged 18-30 years who had recovered from COVID-19. Sequenced sample: PBMCs or T cells enriched from blood (not recorded which). As DNA, the CDR3 is TGTGCCAGCAGTTCCCTAGCGGGAGAGGAGACCCAGTACTTC. It specifies CASSSLAGEETQYF.